This T cell receptor (beta chain) was sequenced for a study of blood T cells in healthy people across ages. Each donor gave approximately 9.5 milliliters of peripheral blood. PCR was performed a second time for about 6 to 11 cycles using a sample-barcoded 5' primer and a J-beta primer mix. TCRdb independently ran MiXCR on the 5' RACE reads; one entry per CDR3 protein. The sample shows approximately 820,000 distinct CDR3 sequences, under 55% of them seen only once. This clonotype was picked up one time. The CDR3 loop spans 17 amino acids. V was pared by 4 bases and J by 8 bases, with 25 bases between. CDR1 is SGHNT, CDR2 YYREEE, per germline (reference sequence).

Sequencing input: blood. This receptor was obtained from a man between 60 and 70 years old in good health. The chain employs TRBV5-4 and TRBJ2-1; D perhaps matches TRBD2 (6 bases). CDR3 loop: CASSLRLSRGGADEQFF. The CDR3 DNA follows: TGTGCCAGCAGCCTGCGTCTATCTAGGGGAGGAGCGGATGAGCAGTTCTTC. Filled out from reference TRBV5-4 and TRBJ2-1, the complete variable domain reads ETGVTQSPTHLIKTRGQQVTLRCSSQSGHNTVSWYQQALGQGPQFIFQYYREEENGRGNFPPRFSGLQFPNYSSELNVNALELDDSALYLCASSLRLSRGGADEQFFGPGTRLTVL.